These 14 T cell receptor beta chains were sequenced from one sample in a study of CD8+ T cells in alopecia areata. Investigators isolated RNA and reverse transcribed it into cDNA to act as the sequencing template. Here immunoSEQ multiplex PCR was the method, and the copy in TCRdb shows in-frame clones only, minus some. Of 120,000 or so clones in the sample, under 65% are singletons; the top ten hold around 5.4%. Treatment of the sample: oral pan-JAK inhibitor, 5-10 mg twice daily. This specimen was CD4+ T cells sorted from blood, taken at week 4, from a patient treated with tofacitinib. Source of these receptors: a human donor with alopecia areata.

The count of this clone is one. V usage is TRBV28 and J usage is TRBJ2-4, with D uncertain. Looked up from germline, CDR1 is MDHEN and CDR2 is SYDVKM. The V gene lost 3 bases and the J gene lost 8 bases, with 11 bases spanning the gap. This CDR3 is built from 13 residues. As DNA, the CDR3 is TGTGCCAGCAGTTTGTCACAGCCGCACATTCAGTACTTC. Translated: CASSLSQPHIQYF.

This chain joins TRBV7-7 and TRBJ2-7; the D gene is possibly TRBD1 (6 bases). The CDR3 contains 12 residues. The V gene's germline CDR1 is SSHAT and CDR2 FNYEAQ (reference sequence). Trimming left V 5 bases short and J 4 bases short, with 9 bases between. The CDR3, as DNA: TGTGCCAGCAGCCATGGACAGTACGAGCAGTACTTC. Translated: CASSHGQYEQYF.

The rearrangement links TRBV10-2 to TRBJ1-2; 9 nucleotides match TRBD1. This CDR3 region has 14 residues. J was trimmed by 2 bases and V by 7 bases; bases with no gene match: 5. Looked up from germline, CDR1 is WSHSY and CDR2 is SAAADI. The CDR3 spells CASTNRGLNYGYTF. The CDR3 nucleotides read TGCGCCAGCACAAACAGGGGGCTAAACTATGGCTACACCTTC.

The table lists this clone with a few counts. The J gene is TRBJ2-1, the V gene TRBV2; TRBD1 might be the D (7 bases). Germline values: CDR1 SNHLY, CDR2 FYNNEI. There are 15 residues in the CDR3. V was trimmed by 4 bases and J by 4 bases, leaving 14 bases between them. CDR3 protein: CASSAEGASYNEQFF. The CDR3 bases are TGTGCCAGCAGTGCGGAGGGGGCCTCATACAATGAGCAGTTCTTC.

As regards this clone: Other DNA variants within this sample encode the same CDR3. The chain couples TRBV5-1 to TRBJ2-5; 8 bases match TRBD1. The V gene end was trimmed by 3 bases and the J gene end by 4 bases; junction bases not matched to a gene: 5. Germline assignment: CDR1 SGHRS and CDR2 YFSETQ. The CDR3 has 14 amino acids. The CDR3 nucleotides read TGCGCCAGCAGCTCCGGACAGGGACGAGAGACCCAGTACTTC. It is translated as CASSSGQGRETQYF.

The chain employs TRBV30 and TRBJ2-1; TRBD2 is a possible D gene (5 bases). The CDR3 extends over 14 amino acids. Germline-derived CDR1 and CDR2 are GTSNPN and SVGIG (reference sequence). The V end lost 4 bases, the J end lost 1 base, and 11 bases lay between the germline ends. The CDR3 nucleotides read TGTGCCTGGACCCCGGGAAGTTCCTACAATGAGCAGTTCTTC. Translating it yields CAWTPGSSYNEQFF.

The rearrangement links TRBV27 to TRBJ2-3; 7 positions agree with TRBD2. Germline CDR1 reads MNHEY; CDR2 reads SMNVEV (reference sequence). CDR3 length: 16 amino acids. The J segment lost 0 bases and the V segment lost 1 base, leaving 4 bases of the junction unmatched. The CDR3 sequence is CASSLLRGSSTDTQYF. Written as DNA, the CDR3 is TGTGCCAGCAGTTTATTGCGCGGGAGTAGCACAGATACGCAGTATTTT.

The gene calls are TRBV28 and TRBJ2-1; the match to TRBD2 covers 7 bases. V lost 3 bases to trimming and J lost 14 bases; unmatched junction nucleotides: 7. This CDR3 spans 12 amino acids. Per the germline V gene, CDR1 is MDHEN and CDR2 is SYDVKM. The CDR3 spells CASSLGLTGEFF. The CDR3 bases are TGTGCCAGCAGTTTGGGACTAACGGGGGAGTTCTTC.

The rearrangement uses TRBV4-2 and TRBJ2-7; 8 nucleotides line up with TRBD2. J lost 2 bases, V lost 4 bases, and 7 bases had no gene match. Per germline, CDR1 LGHNA and CDR2 YNFKEQ. CDR3 length equals 15 residues. Here the CDR3 DNA reads TGTGCCAGCAGCCCTATGACTAGCGCAACCTACGAGCAGTACTTC. Its protein is CASSPMTSATYEQYF.

This rearrangement joins TRBV30 to TRBJ2-7; D not resolved. The V and J ends lost 1 base and 1 base respectively, with 11 bases between them. CDR1 is GTSNPN, CDR2 SVGIG, per germline (reference sequence). The CDR3 contains 14 residues. Here the CDR3 DNA reads TGTGCCTGGAGTGCAATGGACGGATCCTACGAGCAGTACTTC. Residues: CAWSAMDGSYEQYF. The full variable domain, with the rest looked up from reference TRBV30 and TRBJ2-7, is SQTIHQWPATLVQPVGSPLSLECTVEGTSNPNLYWYRQAAGRGLQLLFYSVGIGQISSEVPQNLSASRPQDRQFILSSKKLLLSDSGFYLCAWSAMDGSYEQYFGPGTRLTVT.

This chain connects TRBV30 to TRBJ1-5; D is possibly TRBD1 (5 bases). Germline CDR1 and CDR2: GTSNPN and SVGIG (reference sequence). The CDR3 is 15 residues long. V gave up 3 bases and J gave up 0 bases, with 12 bases separating them. The CDR3 coding sequence is TGTGCCTGGAGATCCGGGACGTATAGCAATCAGCCCCAGCATTTT. Translation gives CAWRSGTYSNQPQHF.

The chain joins TRBV2 to TRBJ1-5; TRBD1 agrees at 8 bases. The germline V gene encodes CDR1 SNHLY and CDR2 FYNNEI. The CDR3 has 16 residues. Germline trimming cut 0 bases from V and 7 bases from J; bases unmatched to any gene: 8. For the CDR3, the DNA is TGTGCCAGCAGTGAAGCGGGCCGGACAGGGAAGCAGCCCCAGCATTTT. This gives the protein CASSEAGRTGKQPQHF.

Only a few counts were recorded for this clone. The chain uses TRBV18 and TRBJ1-1; D is unclear. Germline V gene lookup returns CDR1 KGHSH and CDR2 LQKENI. The ends were cut back, 3 bases at V and 3 bases at J, with 11 bases in the middle. The CDR3 spans 14 residues. In DNA form, the CDR3 reads TGTGCCAGCTCACCGGACCTGGCGGACACTGAAGCTTTCTTT. Translated: CASSPDLADTEAFF.

The rearrangement joins TRBV6-5 to TRBJ2-3, with 9 bases that match TRBD2. Trimming cost V 6 bases and J 1 base; bases outside gene matches: 5. CDR1 is MNHEY, CDR2 SVGAGI, per germline. This CDR3 has 15 amino acids. CDR3 bases: TGTGCCAGCAGGACCAGACTAGCGGGCACAGATACGCAGTATTTT. Translating it yields CASRTRLAGTDTQYF.